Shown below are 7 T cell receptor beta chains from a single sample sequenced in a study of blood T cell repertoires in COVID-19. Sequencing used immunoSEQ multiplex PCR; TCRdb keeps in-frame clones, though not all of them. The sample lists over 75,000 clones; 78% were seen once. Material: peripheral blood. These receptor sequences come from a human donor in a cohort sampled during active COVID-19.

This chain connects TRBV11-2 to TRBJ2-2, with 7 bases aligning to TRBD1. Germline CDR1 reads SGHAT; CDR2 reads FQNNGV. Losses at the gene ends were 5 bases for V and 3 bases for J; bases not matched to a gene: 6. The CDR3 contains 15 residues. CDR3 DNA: TGTGCCAGCAGCCCCCGGGGACAGTACACCGGGGAGCTGTTTTTT. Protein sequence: CASSPRGQYTGELFF.

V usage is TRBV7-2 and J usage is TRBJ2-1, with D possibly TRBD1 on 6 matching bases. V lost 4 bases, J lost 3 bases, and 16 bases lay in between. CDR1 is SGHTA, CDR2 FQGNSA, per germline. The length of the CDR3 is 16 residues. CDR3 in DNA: TGTGCCAGCAGCTACCGGACAGACTACATCTACAATGAGCAGTTCTTC. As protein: CASSYRTDYIYNEQFF. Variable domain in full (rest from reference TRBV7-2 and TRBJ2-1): GAGVSQSPSNKVTEKGKDVELRCDPISGHTALYWYRQSLGQGLEFLIYFQGNSAPDKSGLPSDRFSAERTGGSVSTLTIQRTQQEDSAVYLCASSYRTDYIYNEQFFGPGTRLTVL.

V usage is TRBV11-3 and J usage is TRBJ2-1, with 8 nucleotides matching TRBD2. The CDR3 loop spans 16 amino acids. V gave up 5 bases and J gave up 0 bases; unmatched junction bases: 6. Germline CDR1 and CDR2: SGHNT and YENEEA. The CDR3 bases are TGTGCCAGCAGCCCGCGGGGGGACGACTCCTACAATGAGCAGTTCTTC. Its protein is CASSPRGDDSYNEQFF. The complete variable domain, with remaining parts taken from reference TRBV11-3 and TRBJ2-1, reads EAGVVQSPRYKIIEKKQPVAFWCNPISGHNTLYWYLQNLGQGPELLIRYENEEAVDDSQLPKDRFSAERLKGVDSTLKIQPAELGDSAVYLCASSPRGDDSYNEQFFGPGTRLTVL.

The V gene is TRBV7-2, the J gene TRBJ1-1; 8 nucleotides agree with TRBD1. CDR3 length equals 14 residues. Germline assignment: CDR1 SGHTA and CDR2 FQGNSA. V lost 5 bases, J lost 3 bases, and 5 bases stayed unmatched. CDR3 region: CASSRRDRHTEAFF. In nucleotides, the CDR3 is TGTGCCAGCAGCCGCCGGGACAGGCACACTGAAGCTTTCTTT.

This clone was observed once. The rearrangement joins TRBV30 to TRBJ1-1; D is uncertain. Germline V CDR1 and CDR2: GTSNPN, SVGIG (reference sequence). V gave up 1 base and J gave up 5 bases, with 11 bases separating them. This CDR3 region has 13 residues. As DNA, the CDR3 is TGTGCCTGGAGTGGCGGAGATGGTACTGAAGCTTTCTTT. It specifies CAWSGGDGTEAFF.

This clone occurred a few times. Here the CDR3 DNA reads TGTGCCAGCAGTTCGGGACTTTTAATGAATGAGCAGTTCTTC. Amino acid sequence: CASSSGLLMNEQFF. The chain employs TRBV27 and TRBJ2-1; weak D call: TRBD2 (6 bases). Germline V gene sequence: CDR1 MNHEY, CDR2 SMNVEV (reference sequence). Between the trimmed V and J ends, which lost 4 bases and 7 bases, there was a span of 14 bases. The length of the CDR3 is 14 residues.

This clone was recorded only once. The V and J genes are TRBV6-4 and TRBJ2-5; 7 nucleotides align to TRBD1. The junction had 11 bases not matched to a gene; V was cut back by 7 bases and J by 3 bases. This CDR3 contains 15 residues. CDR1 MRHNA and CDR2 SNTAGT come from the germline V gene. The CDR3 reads CASKGKGASEETQYF. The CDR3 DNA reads TGTGCCAGCAAGGGGAAGGGGGCCTCGGAAGAGACCCAGTACTTC.